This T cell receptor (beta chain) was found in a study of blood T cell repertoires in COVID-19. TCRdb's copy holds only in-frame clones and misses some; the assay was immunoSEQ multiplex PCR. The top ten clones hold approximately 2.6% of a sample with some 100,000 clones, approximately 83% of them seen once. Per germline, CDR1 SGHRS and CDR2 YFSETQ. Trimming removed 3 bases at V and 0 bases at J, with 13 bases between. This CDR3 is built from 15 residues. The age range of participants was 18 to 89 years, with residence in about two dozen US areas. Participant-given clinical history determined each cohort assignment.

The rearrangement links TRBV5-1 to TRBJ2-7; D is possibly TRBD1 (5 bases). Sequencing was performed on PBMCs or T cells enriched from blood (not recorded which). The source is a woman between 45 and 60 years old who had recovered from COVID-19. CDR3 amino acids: CASSSVDKPSYEQYF. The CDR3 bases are TGCGCCAGCAGCTCGGTGGACAAGCCCTCCTACGAGCAGTACTTC.